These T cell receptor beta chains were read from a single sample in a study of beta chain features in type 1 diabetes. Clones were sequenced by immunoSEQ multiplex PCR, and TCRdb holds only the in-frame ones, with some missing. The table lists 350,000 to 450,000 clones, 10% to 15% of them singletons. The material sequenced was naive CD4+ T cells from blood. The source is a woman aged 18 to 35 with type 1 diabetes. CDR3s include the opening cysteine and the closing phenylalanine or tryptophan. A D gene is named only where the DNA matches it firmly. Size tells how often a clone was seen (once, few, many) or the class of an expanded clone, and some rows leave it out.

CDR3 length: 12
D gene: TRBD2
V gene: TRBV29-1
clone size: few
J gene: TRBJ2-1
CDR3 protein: CSAGTNDNEQFF
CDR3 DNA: TGCAGCGCCGGGACTAACGACAATGAGCAGTTCTTC

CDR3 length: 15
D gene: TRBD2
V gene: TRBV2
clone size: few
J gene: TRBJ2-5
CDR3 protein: CASSEKSGSWETQYF
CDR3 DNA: TGTGCCAGCAGTGAGAAGAGCGGGAGTTGGGAGACCCAGTACTTC

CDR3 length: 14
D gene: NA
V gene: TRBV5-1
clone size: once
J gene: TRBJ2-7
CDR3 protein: CASSSLDSGTEQYF
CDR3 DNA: TGCGCCAGCAGCTCTCTGGACAGCGGAACCGAGCAGTACTTC

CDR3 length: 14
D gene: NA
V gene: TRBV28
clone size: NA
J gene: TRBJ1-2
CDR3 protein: CASSSPGLNYGYTF
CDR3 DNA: TGTGCCAGCAGTTCCCCGGGACTTAACTATGGCTACACCTTC

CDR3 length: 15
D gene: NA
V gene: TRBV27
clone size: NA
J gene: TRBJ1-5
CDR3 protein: CASSRHLATNQPQHF
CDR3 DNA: TGTGCCAGCAGTCGACATCTCGCCACCAATCAGCCCCAGCATTTT

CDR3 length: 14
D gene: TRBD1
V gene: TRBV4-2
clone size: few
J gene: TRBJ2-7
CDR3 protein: CASSSRDRGGEQYF
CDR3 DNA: TGTGCCAGCAGCTCCCGGGACAGGGGTGGGGAGCAGTACTTC

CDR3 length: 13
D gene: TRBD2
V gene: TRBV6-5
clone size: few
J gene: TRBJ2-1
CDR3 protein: CATGRLAGGEQFF
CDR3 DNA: TGTGCCACGGGCCGTTTAGCGGGTGGTGAGCAGTTCTTC

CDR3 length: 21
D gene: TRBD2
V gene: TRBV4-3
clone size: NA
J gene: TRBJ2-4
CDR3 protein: CASSQDPRLAGDRLAKNIQYF
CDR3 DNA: TGCGCCAGCAGCCAAGACCCCCGGCTAGCGGGGGACCGTCTAGCCAAAAACATTCAGTACTTC

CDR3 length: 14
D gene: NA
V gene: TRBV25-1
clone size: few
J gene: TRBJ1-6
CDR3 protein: CASRTGGYNSPLHF
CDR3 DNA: TGTGCCAGCAGGACTGGAGGTTATAATTCACCCCTCCACTTT

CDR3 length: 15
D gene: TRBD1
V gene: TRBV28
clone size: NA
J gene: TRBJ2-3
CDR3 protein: CASSPTGQRTDTQYF
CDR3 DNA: TGTGCCAGCAGTCCGACGGGACAGAGAACAGATACGCAGTATTTT

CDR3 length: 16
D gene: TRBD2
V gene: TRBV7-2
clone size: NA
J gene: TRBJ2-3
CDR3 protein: CASSLVLAASTDTQYF
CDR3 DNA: TGTGCCAGCAGCTTAGTCCTAGCGGCTAGCACAGATACGCAGTATTTT

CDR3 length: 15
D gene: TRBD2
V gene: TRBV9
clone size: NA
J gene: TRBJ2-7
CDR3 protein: CASSPSTSMSYEQYF
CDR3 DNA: TGTGCCAGCAGCCCATCGACTAGCATGTCCTACGAGCAGTACTTC

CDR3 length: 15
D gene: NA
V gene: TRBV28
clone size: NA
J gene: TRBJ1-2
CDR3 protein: CASSLGQRRKSGYTF
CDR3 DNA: TGTGCCAGCAGTTTGGGCCAGAGGAGGAAATCTGGCTACACCTTC

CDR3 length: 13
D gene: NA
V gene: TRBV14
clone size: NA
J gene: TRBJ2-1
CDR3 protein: CASSQRWAYEQFF
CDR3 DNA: TGTGCCAGCAGCCAAAGGTGGGCTTATGAGCAGTTCTTC

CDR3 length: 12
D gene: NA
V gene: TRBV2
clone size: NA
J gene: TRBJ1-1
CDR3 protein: CASSVGTGRAFF
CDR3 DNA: TGTGCCAGCAGTGTGGGTACAGGGCGGGCTTTCTTT

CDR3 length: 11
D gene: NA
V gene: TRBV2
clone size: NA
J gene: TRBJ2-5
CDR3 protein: CASEREETQYF
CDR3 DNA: TGTGCCAGCGAGCGGGAAGAGACCCAGTACTTC

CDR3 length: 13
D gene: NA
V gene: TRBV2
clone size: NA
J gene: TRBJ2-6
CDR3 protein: CASRTYGANVLTF
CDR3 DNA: TGTGCCAGCAGAACATATGGGGCCAACGTCCTGACTTTC

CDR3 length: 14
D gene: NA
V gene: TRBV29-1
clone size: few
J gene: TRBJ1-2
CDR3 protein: CSVEDVTANYGYTF
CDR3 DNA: TGCAGCGTTGAAGATGTAACGGCTAACTATGGCTACACCTTC

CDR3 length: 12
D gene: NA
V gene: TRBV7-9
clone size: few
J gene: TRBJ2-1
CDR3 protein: CASSRGAGSEFF
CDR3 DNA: TGTGCCAGCAGCCGGGGTGCGGGATCGGAGTTCTTC

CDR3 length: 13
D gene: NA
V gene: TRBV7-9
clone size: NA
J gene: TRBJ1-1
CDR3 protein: CAWGGGENGEAFF
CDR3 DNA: TGTGCGTGGGGAGGAGGGGAGAATGGTGAAGCTTTCTTT

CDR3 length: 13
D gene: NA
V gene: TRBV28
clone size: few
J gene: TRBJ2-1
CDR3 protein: CASSSGLYNEQFF
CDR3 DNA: TGTGCCAGCAGTTCGGGACTGTACAATGAGCAGTTCTTC

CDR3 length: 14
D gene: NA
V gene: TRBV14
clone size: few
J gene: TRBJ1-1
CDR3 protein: CASSAQVVNTEAFF
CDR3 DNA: TGTGCCAGCAGCGCACAGGTAGTGAACACTGAAGCTTTCTTT

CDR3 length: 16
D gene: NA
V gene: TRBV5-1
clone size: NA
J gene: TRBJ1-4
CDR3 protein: CASSRGTFATNEKLFF
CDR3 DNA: TGCGCCAGCAGCCGGGGAACTTTTGCAACTAATGAAAAACTGTTTTTT

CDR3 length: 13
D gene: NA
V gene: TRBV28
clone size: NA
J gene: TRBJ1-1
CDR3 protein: CASSLKPVLEAFF
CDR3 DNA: TGTGCCAGCAGTTTGAAACCCGTACTCGAAGCTTTCTTT

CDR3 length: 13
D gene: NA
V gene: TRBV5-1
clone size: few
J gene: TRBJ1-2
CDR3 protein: CASSLGQENGYTF
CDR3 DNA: TGCGCCAGCAGCTTGGGACAGGAGAATGGCTACACCTTC

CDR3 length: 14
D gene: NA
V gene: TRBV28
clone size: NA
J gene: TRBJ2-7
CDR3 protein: CASSSGGPSYEQYF
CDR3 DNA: TGTGCCAGCAGTTCTGGAGGGCCCTCGTACGAGCAGTACTTC

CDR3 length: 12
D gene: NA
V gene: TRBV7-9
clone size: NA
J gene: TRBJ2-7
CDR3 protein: CASSQTSHEQYF
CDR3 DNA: TGTGCCAGCAGTCAGACTAGTCACGAGCAGTACTTC

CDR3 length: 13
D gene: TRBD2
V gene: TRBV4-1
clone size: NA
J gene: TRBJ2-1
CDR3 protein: CASSGLAPREQFF
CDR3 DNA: TGCGCCAGCAGCGGACTAGCTCCTCGGGAGCAGTTCTTC

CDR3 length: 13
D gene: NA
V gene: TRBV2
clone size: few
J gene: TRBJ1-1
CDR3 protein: CASNGEGNTEAFF
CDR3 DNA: TGTGCCAGCAATGGGGAGGGGAACACTGAAGCTTTCTTT

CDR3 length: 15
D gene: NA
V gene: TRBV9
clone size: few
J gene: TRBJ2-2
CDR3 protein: CASSVKLEYGGELFF
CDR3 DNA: TGTGCCAGCAGCGTAAAACTAGAATACGGCGGGGAGCTGTTTTTT

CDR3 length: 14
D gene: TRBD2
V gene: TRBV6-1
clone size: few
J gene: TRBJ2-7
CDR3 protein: CASSPGTSSYEQYF
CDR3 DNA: TGTGCCAGCAGCCCCGGGACTAGCAGCTACGAGCAGTACTTC

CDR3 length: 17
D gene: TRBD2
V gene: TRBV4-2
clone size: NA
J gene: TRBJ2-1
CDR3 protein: CASSQDGTSGSMNEQFF
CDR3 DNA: TGTGCCAGCAGCCAAGATGGAACTAGCGGGAGTATGAATGAGCAGTTCTTC

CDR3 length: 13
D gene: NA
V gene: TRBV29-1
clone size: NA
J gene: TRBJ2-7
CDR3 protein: CSVGPPRGGEQYF
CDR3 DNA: TGCAGCGTTGGCCCACCCCGAGGAGGGGAGCAGTACTTC

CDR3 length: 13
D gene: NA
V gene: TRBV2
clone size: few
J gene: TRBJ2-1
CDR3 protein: CASFLDSYNEQFF
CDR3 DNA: TGTGCCAGCTTCTTGGACAGCTACAATGAGCAGTTCTTC

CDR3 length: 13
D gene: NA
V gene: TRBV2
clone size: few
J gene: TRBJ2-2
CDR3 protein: CASSLLSTGELFF
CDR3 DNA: TGTGCCAGCAGTCTCTTATCCACCGGGGAGCTGTTTTTT

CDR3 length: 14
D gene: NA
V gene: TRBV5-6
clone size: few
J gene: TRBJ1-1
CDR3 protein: CASSPLAGATEAFF
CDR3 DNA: TGTGCCAGCAGCCCCCTGGCCGGAGCCACTGAAGCTTTCTTT